Listed here are 19 T cell receptor beta chains from one sample, sequenced in a study of blood T cell repertoires in COVID-19. Assay: immunoSEQ multiplex PCR; the TCRdb copy retains only in-frame clones and omits some. The sample carries 390,000 or so clones, about 90% recorded once. The sample consisted of peripheral blood. Receptor source: a woman in her thirties with COVID-19, enrolled during active disease.

The rearrangement links TRBV4-3 to TRBJ2-5; possibly TRBD2 for D (5 bases). The ends were cut back, 1 base at V and 3 bases at J, with 12 bases in the middle. The CDR3 contains 15 residues. Germline V gene data show CDR1 as LGHNA and CDR2 as YSLEER. CDR3 nucleotides: TGCGCCAGCAGCCAAGGCAATAGCGTTAAAGAGACCCAGTACTTC. As protein: CASSQGNSVKETQYF.

In regard to this clone: The sample holds other DNA sequences that translate to the same CDR3. This rearrangement joins TRBV27 to TRBJ1-2, with no clear D. Per germline, CDR1 MNHEY and CDR2 SMNVEV (reference sequence). V lost 3 bases to trimming and J lost 8 bases, with 10 bases between them. The CDR3 sequence is 12 residues long. The CDR3 region is CASSFQGGGYTF. The CDR3, as DNA: TGTGCCAGCAGTTTCCAAGGAGGGGGCTACACCTTC.

J is TRBJ1-2 and V is TRBV5-4, with 10 bases lining up with TRBD1. The germline V gene encodes CDR1 SGHNT and CDR2 YYREEE (reference sequence). The V and J ends lost 4 bases and 8 bases, in that order; junction bases with no gene match: 20. The CDR3 runs to 18 residues. DNA of the CDR3: TGTGCCAGCAGCCCTCCCGGGACAGGGGTTCCGGCTCGTAGGGGCTACACCTTC. Amino acid sequence: CASSPPGTGVPARRGYTF.

The chain employs TRBV5-1 and TRBJ2-1; weak D call: TRBD2 (6 bases). Deletions cut 0 bases from V and 8 bases from J, with 9 bases between. The CDR3 totals 13 residues. CDR1 and CDR2 from the germline V gene are SGHRS and YFSETQ. The DNA for the CDR3 is TGCGCCAGCAGCTTGGAAAGGGAGGATGAGCAGTTCTTC. Its translation: CASSLEREDEQFF.

The chain couples TRBV4-3 to TRBJ2-3; D might be TRBD2 (5 bases). With 4 bases removed from V and 1 base from J, the gap between germline ends came to 9 bases. Germline values: CDR1 LGHNA, CDR2 YSLEER. CDR3 size: 14 residues. The CDR3 sequence: CASSRSGGTDTQYF. For the CDR3, the DNA is TGCGCCAGCAGCCGAAGCGGAGGCACAGATACGCAGTATTTT.

The rearrangement joins TRBV18 to TRBJ1-1; D remains ambiguous. There are 14 residues in the CDR3. CDR1 is KGHSH and CDR2 is LQKENI in the germline V gene. V shed 2 bases and J shed 8 bases, with 15 bases lying between them. CDR3 protein: CASSPERASGEAFF. CDR3 coding DNA: TGTGCCAGCTCACCAGAGCGGGCCTCTGGGGAAGCTTTCTTT.

The chain has TRBV7-3 and TRBJ1-1, with D possibly matching TRBD1 (6 bases). CDR3 length: 15 residues. CDR1 is SGHTA, CDR2 FQGTGA, per germline. The V end lost 4 bases, the J end lost 6 bases, and 18 bases lay between the germline ends. The CDR3 protein is CASSSRGGVSAEAFF. Written as DNA, the CDR3 is TGTGCCAGCAGCTCACGAGGGGGAGTGAGCGCTGAAGCTTTCTTT. Looking up the rest from reference TRBV7-3 and TRBJ1-1 gives the full variable domain: GAGVSQTPSNKVTEKGKYVELRCDPISGHTALYWYRQSLGQGPEFLIYFQGTGAADDSGLPNDRFFAVRPEGSVSTLKIQRTERGDSAVYLCASSSRGGVSAEAFFGQGTRLTVV.

This chain connects TRBV27 to TRBJ2-1; 9 bases line up with TRBD2. The CDR3 has 16 residues. Trimming at V came to 2 bases and at J to 9 bases, leaving 11 bases not matched to a gene. The germline V gene has CDR1 MNHEY and CDR2 SMNVEV (reference sequence). The CDR3 bases are TGTGCCAGCAGTTTAAATGGCGGGAGGGCCTTCCGTGAGCAGTTCTTC. Protein: CASSLNGGRAFREQFF.

This clone occurred a few times. The rearrangement links TRBV15 to TRBJ1-4, with D possibly matching TRBD1 (5 bases). The ends were cut back, 1 base at V and 6 bases at J, with 27 bases in the middle. The V gene's germline CDR1 is LNHNV and CDR2 YYDKDF (reference sequence). The CDR3 sequence is 20 residues long. The CDR3: CATSRASTRGLLQWDEKLFF. The CDR3 coding sequence is TGTGCCACCAGCAGAGCCTCCACAAGGGGTCTCCTTCAATGGGATGAAAAACTGTTTTTT.

This chain connects TRBV10-1 to TRBJ1-2, with 12 bases matching TRBD1. The CDR3 is made up of 15 amino acids. V was clipped by 2 bases and J by 9 bases; unmatched bases: 7. The germline CDR1 and CDR2 sequences are WNHNN and SYGVQD (reference sequence). In DNA form, the CDR3 reads TGCGCCAGCAGTGAGACCGGGACAGGGGGCGGAAGCTACACCTTC. Its protein product is CASSETGTGGGSYTF.

The chain's CDR3 is CASSGTVGETQYF. CDR3 DNA sequence: TGTGCCAGCAGCGGGACAGTCGGGGAGACCCAGTACTTC. This sequence joins TRBV11-1 and TRBJ2-5; 7 bases align to TRBD1. Germline lookup yields CDR1 SGHAT and CDR2 FQDESV (reference sequence). V was clipped by 5 bases and J by 5 bases; unmatched bases: 5. The CDR3 has 13 amino acids.

On this clone itself: The sample carries other DNA sequences with the same CDR3. The chain is built from TRBV4-1 and TRBJ2-7; TRBD1 matches at 9 bases. CDR1 and CDR2 (germline): MGHRA, YSYEKL. The J segment lost 2 bases and the V segment lost 3 bases, leaving 2 bases of the junction unmatched. The CDR3 is 14 residues long. CDR3: CASSQDRGTYEQYF. The DNA of the CDR3 is TGCGCCAGCAGCCAGGACAGGGGTACCTACGAGCAGTACTTC.

CDR3 DNA sequence: TGCGCCAGCAGCCAGGCCGGGACTAGCGACTACGAGCAGTACTTC. Translated, it gives CASSQAGTSDYEQYF. The rearrangement links TRBV4-1 to TRBJ2-7; 10 bases are a match to TRBD2. Germline trimming cut 3 bases from V and 3 bases from J; bases unmatched to any gene: 5. The germline gives CDR1 MGHRA, CDR2 YSYEKL. The CDR3 totals 15 residues.

V and J are TRBV5-4 and TRBJ2-7, with 9 bases fitting TRBD2. The V and J ends lost 4 bases and 0 bases, in that order; junction bases with no gene match: 8. CDR3 length: 16 residues. CDR1 SGHNT and CDR2 YYREEE come from the germline V gene (reference sequence). The CDR3: CASSRRSGSDSYEQYF. The CDR3 DNA reads TGTGCCAGCAGCAGACGTAGCGGGAGTGACTCCTACGAGCAGTACTTC.

The V call is TRBV6-1, the J call TRBJ1-2, with 7 bases identical to TRBD1. The CDR3 loop spans 17 amino acids. The junction had 12 bases not matched to a gene; V was cut back by 3 bases and J by 2 bases. CDR1 is MNHNS, CDR2 SASEGT, per germline. This chain's CDR3 is CASSDRDRTLLNYGYTF. In DNA form, the CDR3 reads TGTGCCAGCAGTGACCGGGACAGAACTCTCCTAAACTATGGCTACACCTTC.

This chain links TRBV5-1 with TRBJ2-7, with 10 positions matching TRBD2. V dropped 2 bases and J dropped 4; count of bases not matched to a gene: 9. CDR3 length equals 16 residues. Germline values: CDR1 SGHRS, CDR2 YFSETQ. CDR3: CASSFVLAGVQYEQYF. CDR3 DNA sequence: TGCGCCAGCAGCTTCGTCCTAGCGGGGGTCCAGTACGAGCAGTACTTC.

The rearrangement links TRBV4-1 to TRBJ1-1; D is uncertain. The CDR3 contains 13 residues. Germline V gives CDR1 MGHRA, CDR2 YSYEKL. The V end was cut by 2 bases, the J end by 1 base, with 5 bases between. CDR3 amino acids: CASSQIWNTEAFF. DNA of the CDR3: TGCGCCAGCAGCCAAATATGGAACACTGAAGCTTTCTTT.

The chain is built from TRBV4-3 and TRBJ2-7, with 8 bases identical to TRBD2. There are 16 residues in the CDR3. CDR1 is LGHNA and CDR2 is YSLEER in the germline V gene. Germline trimming cut 4 bases from V and 2 bases from J; bases unmatched to any gene: 10. Written as DNA, the CDR3 is TGCGCCAGCAGCCTTAAGACCGGGGGGGTTGCCTACGAGCAGTACTTC. Amino acids: CASSLKTGGVAYEQYF.

The chain recombines TRBV9 with TRBJ2-1, with 9 bases matching TRBD2. With 0 bases clipped from V and 13 bases from J, the junction kept 11 bases outside the gene matches. The CDR3 contains 15 residues. The germline CDR1 and CDR2 sequences are SGDLS and YYNGEE. CDR3 amino acids: CASSVGREGRLFQFF. CDR3 bases: TGTGCCAGCAGCGTAGGGCGGGAGGGCCGTTTATTTCAGTTCTTC.